This T cell receptor (beta chain) comes out of a study of blood T cells in healthy people across ages. General study results and limits: For the donors, CMV status was unknown and possibly confounded expanded clonotype changes. It was held that diversity estimates obtained from one million T cells represented underestimates.

Together with a sample-barcoded 5' primer, a J-beta primer mix was included in a second PCR lasting about 7 to 11 cycles. MiXCR, run by TCRdb on the 5' RACE reads, gives a single entry per CDR3 protein. The sample shows about 670,000 distinct CDR3 sequences, 52% of them seen only once. With regard to this clonotype: The antigen is not known.

The TCR comes from an elderly woman in good health. Input material: blood.

CDR3 coding DNA: TGTGCCAGCAGCTCTAGGCTCAATGAGCAGTTCTTC. This codes for CASSSRLNEQFF. The genes are TRBV11-2 and TRBJ2-1, with D hard to call. Trimming removed 4 bases from V and 6 bases from J, with 7 bases in between. Germline CDR1 is SGHAT and CDR2 is FQNNGV. CDR3 length equals 12 residues.